This entry is about one TCR beta chain. Its cognate antigen is unknown. The sample comes from a study of blood T cells in healthy people across ages. Using a J-beta primer mix together with a sample-barcoded 5' primer, a second PCR was run for about 6 to 11 cycles. TCRdb called the 5' RACE reads again in MiXCR, with one record for every CDR3 protein. Counted here are some 900,000 distinct CDR3 sequences, 45% to 50% occurring once; the ten biggest clones make up around an eighth. PBMCs, at least 6.5 million per sample, were isolated. Regarding the study as a whole: TCR beta diversity per million T cells fell roughly linearly with age.

From germline, CDR1 is SGHTA and CDR2 FQGNSA. V lost 3 bases and J 3 bases, leaving 12 bases between the germline ends. The CDR3 length is 14 residues. The sample consisted of blood. J is TRBJ2-7 and V is TRBV7-2, with a possible D match to TRBD1 (6 bases). The source is a man in his thirties or forties in good health. CDR3 residues: CASSLLQGIYEQYF. The DNA of the CDR3 is TGTGCCAGCAGCTTGTTACAGGGTATCTACGAGCAGTACTTC.